This T cell receptor (beta chain) was sequenced for a study of spatial heterogeneity in lung cancer. Study context: An average of more than ten raw reads was observed per unique TCR and UMI combination. Regarding the study as a whole: Tumor mutation counts were tracked by expanded intratumoral alpha and beta TCR counts.

This clonotype is termed large (0.1 to 1%). Its antigen is not identified. Time point here: sample taken at primary tumor resection. Whole RNA came from tumor, nontumor lung or frozen PBMC and was sequenced without being sorted. TCRdb fed the 5' RACE reads into MiXCR, producing one record per CDR3 protein. The table lists some 2,300 distinct CDR3 sequences, roughly a fifth of them singletons. Sequences were derived from lung tumor tissue, sampled at surgery. The source is a male donor with early-stage non-small cell lung cancer.

CDR3 sequence (DNA): TGTGCCAGCAGTCGGGGGAGGGGAACTGAAGCTTTCTTT. This gives the protein CASSRGRGTEAFF. The chain is built from TRBV12-3 or TRBV12-4 and TRBJ1-1; possibly TRBD1 for D (5 bases). The CDR3 contains 13 residues. The ends were cut back, 5 bases at V and 5 bases at J, with 12 bases in the middle.